Listed below are T cell receptor beta chains from one sample, sequenced in a study of T cell changes during pregnancy in multiple sclerosis. Profiling relied on immunoSEQ multiplex PCR, and the TCRdb table lists in-frame clones only, not all of them. The sample yields 55,000 to 75,000 clones, around 90% seen once. Sample: peripheral blood, taken after pregnancy. Receptors originate from a female donor with multiple sclerosis, enrolled in a pregnancy study. CDR3s leave out the opening cysteine and the closing phenylalanine or tryptophan. Some rows have no size entry. The others give once, few or many, or a class for an expanded clone.

TRBV19 . ASSISQREVPGELF
TRBV5-4 once ASSSRGQGNTGELF
TRBV7-2 . ASSLLAGVSDTQY
TRBV6-6 . ASRRDRGPPYGYT
TRBV27 . ASSFGSPYEQY
TRBV15 . ATSRRSGEIQETQY
TRBV6-4 . ASSEGGATDTQY
TRBV11-3 . ASSLSAGDYEQY
TRBV4-1 . ASSQVGGNEQF
TRBV13 . ASSFSGTGGPEAF
TRBV29-1 . SVGEGSPTGAPQH
TRBV7-6 . ASSLATGTNTGELF
TRBV27 . ASSFDPEIYGYT
TRBV10-3 . AISDGGMSTDTQY
TRBV10-3 . AISAGDNEQF
TRBV10-3 . AISGGGNTEAF
TRBV30 . AWSLRQGPTEAF
TRBV27 . ASSLNWAENGYT
TRBV9 . ASSVAGQGDPEAF
TRBV27 . ASSFTGTQDEQF
TRBV2 few ASSERGQPQETQY
TRBV28 . ASSFGGGYT
TRBV7-9 . ASSPALGRQY
TRBV7-9 . ASSLAFGTGTDTQY
TRBV5-1 once ASSHAQRNTEAF
TRBV7-9 few ASSFIKKQGVKSSTEAF
TRBV6-5 . ASSYLGPSYEQY
TRBV19 . ASSAPGQGFYEQY
TRBV25-1 once ASSGDDRGGYNEQF
TRBV4-2 . ASSQELGLSGNTIY
TRBV21-1 few ASRKRGYNQPQH
TRBV5-4 . ASSPGGSGTGELF
TRBV7-3 once ASSFDRGGEQY
TRBV4-1 . ASSQDGGPGNTIY
TRBV18 . ASSPSTSDSYEQY
TRBV4-3 . ASSQDSPGIGTDTQY
TRBV6-1 . ASSELGGAAALTY
TRBV27 once ASSSGGELF